The 4 T cell receptor beta chains below come from one sample, sequenced in a study of blood T cell repertoires in COVID-19. The protocol was immunoSEQ multiplex PCR, while the TCRdb copy is restricted to in-frame clones and leaves out a portion. The table has 250,000 to 300,000 clones, approximately 82% seen once. Specimen: peripheral blood. These receptors came from a man older than 75 with acute or convalescent COVID-19.

This clone showed up just once. J is TRBJ2-7 and V is TRBV3-1 (or the pseudogene TRBV3-2); the D gene is possibly TRBD2 (5 bases). V lost 3 bases, J lost 6 bases, and 15 bases lay in between. CDR1 and CDR2 from the germline V gene are LGHDT and YNNKEL (reference sequence). CDR3 size: 14 residues. The CDR3 DNA reads as TGTGCCAGCAGCCAGAGCGGACGGGAAGGCGAGCAGTACTTC. Translation gives CASSQSGREGEQYF.

V is TRBV19 and J is TRBJ1-5; weak D call: TRBD1 (6 bases). CDR1 LNHDA and CDR2 SQIVND come from the germline V gene (reference sequence). The V gene lost 1 base and the J gene lost 5 bases, with 12 bases spanning the gap. The length of the CDR3 is 15 residues. CDR3 sequence: CASSIGGRGDQPQHF. In DNA form, the CDR3 reads TGTGCCAGTAGTATAGGGGGCAGGGGAGATCAGCCCCAGCATTTT.

This chain links TRBV5-1 with TRBJ2-5, with D perhaps matching TRBD1 (6 bases). V was cut by 0 bases and J by 7 bases, with 19 bases left in between. Germline V lookup: CDR1 SGHRS, CDR2 YFSETQ. The CDR3 loop spans 16 amino acids. The CDR3 region is CASSLADRIQAATQYF. The CDR3 nucleotides are TGCGCCAGCAGCTTGGCCGACAGGATTCAAGCGGCGACCCAGTACTTC.

V and J are TRBV5-6 and TRBJ2-3; 13 nucleotides match TRBD2. This CDR3 has 15 residues. Trimming cost V 3 bases and J 5 bases; bases outside gene matches: 3. Germline values: CDR1 SGHDT, CDR2 YYEEEE. The CDR3 reads CASSSRLAGGDTQYF. CDR3 coding DNA: TGTGCCAGCAGCTCGAGACTAGCGGGGGGAGATACGCAGTATTTT. Complete variable domain (other parts from reference TRBV5-6 and TRBJ2-3): DAGVTQSPTHLIKTRGQQVTLRCSPKSGHDTVSWYQQALGQGPQFIFQYYEEEERQRGNFPDRFSGHQFPNYSSELNVNALLLGDSALYLCASSSRLAGGDTQYFGPGTRLTVL.